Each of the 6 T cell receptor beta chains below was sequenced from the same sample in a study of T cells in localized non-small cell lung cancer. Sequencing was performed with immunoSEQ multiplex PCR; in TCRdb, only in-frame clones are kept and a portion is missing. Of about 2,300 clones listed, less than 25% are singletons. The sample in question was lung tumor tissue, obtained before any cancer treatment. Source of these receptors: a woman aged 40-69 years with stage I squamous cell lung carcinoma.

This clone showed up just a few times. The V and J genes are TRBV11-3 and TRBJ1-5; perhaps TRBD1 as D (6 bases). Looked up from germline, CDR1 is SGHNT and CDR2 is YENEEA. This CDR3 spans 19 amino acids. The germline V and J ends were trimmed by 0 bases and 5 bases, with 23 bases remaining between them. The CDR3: CASSLDKAGGAEVDQPQHF. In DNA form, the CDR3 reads TGTGCCAGCAGCTTAGATAAGGCGGGGGGGGCTGAGGTTGATCAGCCCCAGCATTTT.

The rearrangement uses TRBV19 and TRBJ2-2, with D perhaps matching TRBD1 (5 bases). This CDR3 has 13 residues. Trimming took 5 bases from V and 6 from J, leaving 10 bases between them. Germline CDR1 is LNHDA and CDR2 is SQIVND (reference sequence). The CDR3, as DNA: TGTGCCAGTAGTTTTGGGGCTGCCGGGGAGCTGTTTTTT. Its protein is CASSFGAAGELFF.

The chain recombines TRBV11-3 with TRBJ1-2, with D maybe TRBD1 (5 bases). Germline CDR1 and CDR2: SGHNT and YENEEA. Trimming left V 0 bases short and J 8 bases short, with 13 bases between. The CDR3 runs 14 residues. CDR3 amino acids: CASSLDGTSGGYTF. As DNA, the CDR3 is TGTGCCAGCAGCTTAGACGGGACCTCCGGCGGCTACACCTTC. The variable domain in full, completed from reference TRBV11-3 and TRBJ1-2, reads EAGVVQSPRYKIIEKKQPVAFWCNPISGHNTLYWYLQNLGQGPELLIRYENEEAVDDSQLPKDRFSAERLKGVDSTLKIQPAELGDSAVYLCASSLDGTSGGYTFGSGTRLTVV.

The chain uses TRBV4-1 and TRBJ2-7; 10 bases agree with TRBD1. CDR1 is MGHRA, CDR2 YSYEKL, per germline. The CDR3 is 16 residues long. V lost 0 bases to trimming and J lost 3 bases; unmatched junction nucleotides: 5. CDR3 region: CASSQDARDRGYEQYF. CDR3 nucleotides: TGCGCCAGCAGCCAAGATGCCCGGGACAGGGGCTACGAGCAGTACTTC.

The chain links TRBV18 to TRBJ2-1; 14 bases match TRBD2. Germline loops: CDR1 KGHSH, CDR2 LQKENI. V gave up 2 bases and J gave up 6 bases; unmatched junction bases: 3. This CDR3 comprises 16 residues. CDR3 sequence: CASSPRGTSGGNEQFF. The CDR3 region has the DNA TGTGCCAGCTCACCAAGGGGGACTAGCGGGGGCAATGAGCAGTTCTTC.

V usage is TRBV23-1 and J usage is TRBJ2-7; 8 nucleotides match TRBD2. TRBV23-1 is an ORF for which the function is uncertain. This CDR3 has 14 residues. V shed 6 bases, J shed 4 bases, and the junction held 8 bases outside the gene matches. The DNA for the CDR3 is TGCGCCAGCAGCCAAATAGCGGGACCATACGAGCAGTACTTC. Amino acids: CASSQIAGPYEQYF.